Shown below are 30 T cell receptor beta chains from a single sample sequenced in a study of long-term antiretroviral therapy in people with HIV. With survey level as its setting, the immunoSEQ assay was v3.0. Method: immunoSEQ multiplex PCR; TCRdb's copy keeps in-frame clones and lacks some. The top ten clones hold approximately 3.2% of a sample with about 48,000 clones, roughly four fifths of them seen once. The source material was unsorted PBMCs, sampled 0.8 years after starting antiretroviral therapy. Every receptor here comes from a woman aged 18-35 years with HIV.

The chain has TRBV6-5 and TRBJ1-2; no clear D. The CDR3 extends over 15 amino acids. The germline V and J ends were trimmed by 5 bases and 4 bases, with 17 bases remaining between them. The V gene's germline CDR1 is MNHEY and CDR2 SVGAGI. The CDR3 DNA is TGTGCCAGCAGTCTCTTATCGACGGATTTCTATGGCTACACCTTC. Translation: CASSLLSTDFYGYTF.

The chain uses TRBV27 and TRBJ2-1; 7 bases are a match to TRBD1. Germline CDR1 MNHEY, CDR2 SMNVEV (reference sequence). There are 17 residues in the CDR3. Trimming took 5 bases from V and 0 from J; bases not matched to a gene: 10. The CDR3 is CASSLTPGDSSYNEQFF. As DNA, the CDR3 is TGTGCCAGCAGTCTTACCCCAGGGGACAGCTCCTACAATGAGCAGTTCTTC.

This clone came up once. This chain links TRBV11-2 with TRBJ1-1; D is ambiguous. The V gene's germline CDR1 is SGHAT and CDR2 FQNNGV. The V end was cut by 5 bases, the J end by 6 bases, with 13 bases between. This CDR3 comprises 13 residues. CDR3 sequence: CASSPNTDSEAFF. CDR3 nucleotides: TGTGCCAGCAGCCCGAACACTGATTCTGAAGCTTTCTTT.

CDR3 in amino acids: CASSAAGGLNTEAFF. The DNA of the CDR3 is TGTGCCAGCAGCGCAGCAGGGGGCTTGAACACTGAAGCTTTCTTT. The chain carries TRBV9 and TRBJ1-1, with TRBD1 matching 8 bases. Germline V CDR1 and CDR2: SGDLS, YYNGEE. This CDR3 is 15 amino acids long. The trim removed 3 bases at V and 0 bases at J, leaving 4 bases unmatched.

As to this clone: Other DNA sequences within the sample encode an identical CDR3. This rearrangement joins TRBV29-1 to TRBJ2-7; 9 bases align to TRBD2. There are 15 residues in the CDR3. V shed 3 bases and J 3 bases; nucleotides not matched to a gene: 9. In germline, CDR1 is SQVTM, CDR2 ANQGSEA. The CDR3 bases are TGCAGCGTTGAGTTGGCGACTAGCGGAAACTACGAGCAGTACTTC. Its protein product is CSVELATSGNYEQYF.

CDR3 sequence: CASSVARDSGELFF. CDR3 sequence (DNA): TGTGCCAGCAGCGTAGCTCGGGATTCCGGGGAGCTGTTTTTT. V is TRBV9 and J is TRBJ2-2; the D gene is possibly TRBD2 (5 bases). Germline CDR1 and CDR2: SGDLS and YYNGEE. Trimming stripped 0 bases from V and 6 bases from J, with 9 bases between. The CDR3 is 14 amino acids.

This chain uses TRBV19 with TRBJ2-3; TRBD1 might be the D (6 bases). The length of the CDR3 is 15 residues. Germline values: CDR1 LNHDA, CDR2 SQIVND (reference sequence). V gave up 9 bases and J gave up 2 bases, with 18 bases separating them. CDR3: CASRIQGSDTDTQYF. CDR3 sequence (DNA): TGTGCCAGCCGGATACAGGGAAGTGACACAGATACGCAGTATTTT.

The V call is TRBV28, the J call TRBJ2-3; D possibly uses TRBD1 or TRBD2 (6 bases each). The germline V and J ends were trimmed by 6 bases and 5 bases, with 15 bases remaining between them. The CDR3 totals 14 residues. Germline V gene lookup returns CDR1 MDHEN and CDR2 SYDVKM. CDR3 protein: CASRPGGPKDTQYF. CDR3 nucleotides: TGTGCCAGCAGACCTGGGGGGCCCAAAGATACGCAGTATTTT.

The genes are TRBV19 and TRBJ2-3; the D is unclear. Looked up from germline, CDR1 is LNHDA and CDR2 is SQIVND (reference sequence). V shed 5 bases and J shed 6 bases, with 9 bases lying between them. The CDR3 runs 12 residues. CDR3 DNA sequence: TGTGCCAGTAGTGAGGCCAGGGATACGCAGTATTTT. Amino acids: CASSEARDTQYF.

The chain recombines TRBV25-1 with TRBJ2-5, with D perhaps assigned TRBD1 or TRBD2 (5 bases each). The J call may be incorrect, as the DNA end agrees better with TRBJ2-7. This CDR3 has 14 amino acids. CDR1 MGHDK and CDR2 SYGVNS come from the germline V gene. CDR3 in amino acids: CASSRAGSPYEQYF. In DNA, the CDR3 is TGTGCCAGCTCTCGGGCAGGGAGTCCCTACGAGCAGTACTTC.

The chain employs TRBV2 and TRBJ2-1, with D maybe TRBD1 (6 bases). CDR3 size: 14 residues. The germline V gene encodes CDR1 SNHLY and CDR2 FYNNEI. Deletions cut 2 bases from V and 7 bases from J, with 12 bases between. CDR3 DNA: TGTGCCAGCAGTGAACAGGGGATTAGAAATGAGCAGTTCTTC. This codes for CASSEQGIRNEQFF.

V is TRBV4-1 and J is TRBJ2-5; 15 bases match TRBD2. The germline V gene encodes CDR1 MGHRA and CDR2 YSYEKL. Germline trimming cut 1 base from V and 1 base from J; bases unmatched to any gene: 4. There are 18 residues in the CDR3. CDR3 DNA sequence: TGCGCCAGCAGCCAAGGGGGACTAGCGGGAGGCCCCCAAGAGACCCAGTACTTC. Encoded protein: CASSQGGLAGGPQETQYF.

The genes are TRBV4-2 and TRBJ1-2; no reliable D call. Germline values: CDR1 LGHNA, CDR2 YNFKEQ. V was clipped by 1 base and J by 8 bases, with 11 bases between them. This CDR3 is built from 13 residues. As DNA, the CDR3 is TGTGCCAGCAGCCAAGCAGGATTCTTAGGCTACACCTTC. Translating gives CASSQAGFLGYTF.

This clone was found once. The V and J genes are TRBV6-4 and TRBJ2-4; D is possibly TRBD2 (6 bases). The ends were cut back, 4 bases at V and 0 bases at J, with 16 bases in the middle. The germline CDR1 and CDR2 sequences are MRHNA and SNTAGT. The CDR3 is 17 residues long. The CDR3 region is CASSVGTGVLAKNIQYF. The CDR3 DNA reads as TGTGCCAGCAGTGTCGGTACGGGGGTTCTAGCCAAAAACATTCAGTACTTC.

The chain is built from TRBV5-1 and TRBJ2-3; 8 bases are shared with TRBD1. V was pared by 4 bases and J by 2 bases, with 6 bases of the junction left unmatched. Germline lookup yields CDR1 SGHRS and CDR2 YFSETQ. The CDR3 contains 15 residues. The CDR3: CASSAWTGNTDTQYF. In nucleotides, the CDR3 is TGCGCCAGCAGCGCCTGGACAGGGAACACAGATACGCAGTATTTT.

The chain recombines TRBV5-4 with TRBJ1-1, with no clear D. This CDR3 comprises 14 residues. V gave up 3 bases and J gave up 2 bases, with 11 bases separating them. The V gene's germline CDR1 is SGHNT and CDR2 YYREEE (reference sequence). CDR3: CASSSERHNTEAFF. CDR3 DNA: TGTGCCAGCAGCTCGGAGCGTCACAACACTGAAGCTTTCTTT.

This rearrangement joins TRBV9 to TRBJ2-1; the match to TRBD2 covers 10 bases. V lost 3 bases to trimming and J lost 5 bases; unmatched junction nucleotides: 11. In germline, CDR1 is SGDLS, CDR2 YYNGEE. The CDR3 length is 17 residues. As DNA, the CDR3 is TGTGCCAGCAGCGGACGCCGGGGGACTAGCGACAACAATGAGCAGTTCTTC. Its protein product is CASSGRRGTSDNNEQFF.

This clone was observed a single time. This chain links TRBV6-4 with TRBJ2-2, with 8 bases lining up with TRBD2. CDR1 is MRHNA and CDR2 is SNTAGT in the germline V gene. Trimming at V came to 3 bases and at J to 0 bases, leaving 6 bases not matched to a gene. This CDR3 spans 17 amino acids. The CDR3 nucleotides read TGTGCCAGCAGTGAAAGTAGCGGGACATCGAACACCGGGGAGCTGTTTTTT. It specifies CASSESSGTSNTGELFF.

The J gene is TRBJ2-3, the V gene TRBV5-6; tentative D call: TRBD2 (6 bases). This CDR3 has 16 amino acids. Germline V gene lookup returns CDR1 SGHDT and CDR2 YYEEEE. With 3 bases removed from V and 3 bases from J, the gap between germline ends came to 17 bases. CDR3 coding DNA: TGTGCCAGCAGCTACTATAAGGCGGGACTGACAGATACGCAGTATTTT. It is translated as CASSYYKAGLTDTQYF.

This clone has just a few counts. CDR3 DNA: TGTGCCAGCAGTTTAGGACAGACCTATGGCTACACCTTC. Translated, it gives CASSLGQTYGYTF. This chain links TRBV6-5 with TRBJ1-2; tentatively, D is TRBD1 (6 bases). Germline V lookup: CDR1 MNHEY, CDR2 SVGAGI. V was pared by 4 bases and J by 4 bases, with 10 bases between. CDR3 length: 13 residues.

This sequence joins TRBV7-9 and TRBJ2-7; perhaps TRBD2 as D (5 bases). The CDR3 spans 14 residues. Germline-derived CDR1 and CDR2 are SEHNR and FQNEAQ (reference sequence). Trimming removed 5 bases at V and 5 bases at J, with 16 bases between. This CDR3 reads CASSPGGGEHEQYF. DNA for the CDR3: TGTGCCAGCAGCCCCGGAGGAGGAGAGCACGAGCAGTACTTC.

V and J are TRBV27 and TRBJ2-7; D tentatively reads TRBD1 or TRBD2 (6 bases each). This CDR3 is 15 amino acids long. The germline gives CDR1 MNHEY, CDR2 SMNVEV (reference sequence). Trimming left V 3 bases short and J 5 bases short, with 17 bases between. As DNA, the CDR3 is TGTGCCAGCAGTTTCCGGGGGACACGACGGGACGAGCAGTACTTC. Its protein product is CASSFRGTRRDEQYF.

In nucleotides, the CDR3 is TGTGCCAGCAGCTTAGCGACGGGCCTACAGAACATTCAGTACTTC. It yields the protein CASSLATGLQNIQYF. The rearrangement uses TRBV11-1 and TRBJ2-4, with D hard to call. V lost 0 bases to trimming and J lost 7 bases, with 13 bases between them. The germline CDR1 and CDR2 sequences are SGHAT and FQDESV (reference sequence). The CDR3 spans 15 residues.

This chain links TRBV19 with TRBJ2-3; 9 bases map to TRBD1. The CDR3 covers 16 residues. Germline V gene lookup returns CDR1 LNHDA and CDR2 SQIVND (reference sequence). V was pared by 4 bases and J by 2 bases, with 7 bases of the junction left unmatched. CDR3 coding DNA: TGTGCCAGTAGTAGCCCGGGACAGGGATCCACAGATACGCAGTATTTT. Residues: CASSSPGQGSTDTQYF.

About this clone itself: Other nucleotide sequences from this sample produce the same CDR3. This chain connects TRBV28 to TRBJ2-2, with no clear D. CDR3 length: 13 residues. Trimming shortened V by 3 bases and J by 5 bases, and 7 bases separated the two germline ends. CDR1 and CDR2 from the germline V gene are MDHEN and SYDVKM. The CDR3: CASSLLGTGELFF. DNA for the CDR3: TGTGCCAGCAGTTTGCTGGGGACCGGGGAGCTGTTTTTT.

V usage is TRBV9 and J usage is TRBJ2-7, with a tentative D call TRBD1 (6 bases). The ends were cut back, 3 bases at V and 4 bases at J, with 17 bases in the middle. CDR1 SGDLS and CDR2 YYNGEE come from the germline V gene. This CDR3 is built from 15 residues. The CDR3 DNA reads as TGTGCCAGCAGCGGCCGGGAACAGGGCCCTTACGAGCAGTACTTC. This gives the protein CASSGREQGPYEQYF.

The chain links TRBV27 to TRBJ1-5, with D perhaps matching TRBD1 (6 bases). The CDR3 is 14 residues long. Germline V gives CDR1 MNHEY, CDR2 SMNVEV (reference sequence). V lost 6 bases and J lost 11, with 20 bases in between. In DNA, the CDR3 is TGTGCCAGCAGCCTAAGGGGGGAGCCTCTCACCCAGCATTTT. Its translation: CASSLRGEPLTQHF.

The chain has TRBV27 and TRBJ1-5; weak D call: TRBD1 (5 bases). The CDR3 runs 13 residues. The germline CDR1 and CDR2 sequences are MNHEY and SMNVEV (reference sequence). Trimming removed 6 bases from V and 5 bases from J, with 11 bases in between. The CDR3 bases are TGTGCCAGCAGCTACAGGTCGCATCAGCCCCAGCATTTT. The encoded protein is CASSYRSHQPQHF.

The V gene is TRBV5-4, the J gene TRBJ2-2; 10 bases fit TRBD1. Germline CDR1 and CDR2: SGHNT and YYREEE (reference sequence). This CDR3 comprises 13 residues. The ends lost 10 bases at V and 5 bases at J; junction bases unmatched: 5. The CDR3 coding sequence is TGTGCCCAGACAGGGGGCGCTACCGGGGAGCTGTTTTTT. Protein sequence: CAQTGGATGELFF.

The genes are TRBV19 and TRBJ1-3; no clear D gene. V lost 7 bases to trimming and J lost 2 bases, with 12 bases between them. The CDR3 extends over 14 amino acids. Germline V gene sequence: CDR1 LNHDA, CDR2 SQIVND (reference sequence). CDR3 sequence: CASKFPVPGNTIYF. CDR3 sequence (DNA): TGTGCCAGTAAATTTCCGGTGCCTGGAAACACCATATATTTT.